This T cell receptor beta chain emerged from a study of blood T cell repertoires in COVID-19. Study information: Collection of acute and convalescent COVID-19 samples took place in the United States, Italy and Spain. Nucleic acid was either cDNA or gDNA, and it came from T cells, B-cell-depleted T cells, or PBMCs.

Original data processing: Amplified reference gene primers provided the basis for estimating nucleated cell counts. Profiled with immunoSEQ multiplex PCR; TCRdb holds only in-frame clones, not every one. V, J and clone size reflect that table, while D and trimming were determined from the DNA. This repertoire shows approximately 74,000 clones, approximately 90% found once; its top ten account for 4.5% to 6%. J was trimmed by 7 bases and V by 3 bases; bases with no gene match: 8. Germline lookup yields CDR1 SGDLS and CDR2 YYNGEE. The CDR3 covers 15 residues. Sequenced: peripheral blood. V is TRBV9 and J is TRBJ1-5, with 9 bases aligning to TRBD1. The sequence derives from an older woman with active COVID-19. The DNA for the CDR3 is TGTGCCAGCAGCGGGGGGACAGGGTCCGGGCAGCCCCAGCATTTT. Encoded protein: CASSGGTGSGQPQHF.